The T cell receptor beta chain under discussion was sequenced for a study of blood T cell repertoires in COVID-19. Study-level information: Acute and convalescent COVID-19 samples came from the United States, Italy and Spain.

In the authors' workflow: Reference gene primer amplification in the assay estimated nucleated cell counts. TCRdb's copy holds only in-frame clones and misses some; the assay was immunoSEQ multiplex PCR. V and J calls and clone size are given by that table; D and trimming were obtained from the DNA. The profile shows around 21,000 clones, 88% of them singletons. CDR3 size: 17 residues. CDR1 is ENHRY and CDR2 is SYGVKD in the germline V gene. The trim removed 5 bases at V and 0 bases at J, leaving 8 bases unmatched. The sequence was obtained from a human donor in a cohort sampled during active COVID-19. This chain joins TRBV10-3 and TRBJ2-3; 10 nucleotides agree with TRBD2. The sequenced sample consisted of peripheral blood. This CDR3 reads CAISSAGGKSSTDTQYF. The CDR3 DNA reads TGTGCCATCAGTTCAGCGGGGGGGAAATCTAGCACAGATACGCAGTATTTT.